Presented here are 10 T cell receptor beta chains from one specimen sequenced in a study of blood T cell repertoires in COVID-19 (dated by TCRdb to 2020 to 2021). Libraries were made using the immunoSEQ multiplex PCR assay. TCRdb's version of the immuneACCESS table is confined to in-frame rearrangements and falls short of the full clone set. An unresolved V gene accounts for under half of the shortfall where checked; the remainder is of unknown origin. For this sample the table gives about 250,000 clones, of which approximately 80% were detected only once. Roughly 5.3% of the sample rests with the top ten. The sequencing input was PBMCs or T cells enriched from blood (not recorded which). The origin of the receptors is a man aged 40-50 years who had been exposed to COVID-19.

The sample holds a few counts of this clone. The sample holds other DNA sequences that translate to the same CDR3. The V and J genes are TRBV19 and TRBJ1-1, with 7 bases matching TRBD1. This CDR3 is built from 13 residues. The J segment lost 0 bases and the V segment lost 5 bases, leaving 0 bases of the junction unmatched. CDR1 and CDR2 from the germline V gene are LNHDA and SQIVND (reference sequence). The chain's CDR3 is CASSGTVNTEAFF. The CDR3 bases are TGTGCCAGTAGTGGGACAGTGAACACTGAAGCTTTCTTT.

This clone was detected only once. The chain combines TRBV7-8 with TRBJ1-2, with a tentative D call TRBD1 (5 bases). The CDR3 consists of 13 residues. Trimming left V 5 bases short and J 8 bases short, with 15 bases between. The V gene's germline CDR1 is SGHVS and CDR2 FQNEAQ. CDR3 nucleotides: TGTGCCAGCAGCCGACAGAACCCCTCAGGCTACACCTTC. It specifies CASSRQNPSGYTF.

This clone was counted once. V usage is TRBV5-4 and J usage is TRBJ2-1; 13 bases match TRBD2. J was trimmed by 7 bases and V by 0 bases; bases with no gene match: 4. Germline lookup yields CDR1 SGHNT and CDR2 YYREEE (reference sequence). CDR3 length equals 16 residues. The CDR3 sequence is CASSLGETSGGNEQFF. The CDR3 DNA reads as TGTGCCAGCAGCTTGGGGGAGACTAGCGGGGGGAATGAGCAGTTCTTC. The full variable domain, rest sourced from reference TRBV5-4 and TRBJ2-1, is ETGVTQSPTHLIKTRGQQVTLRCSSQSGHNTVSWYQQALGQGPQFIFQYYREEENGRGNFPPRFSGLQFPNYSSELNVNALELDDSALYLCASSLGETSGGNEQFFGPGTRLTVL.

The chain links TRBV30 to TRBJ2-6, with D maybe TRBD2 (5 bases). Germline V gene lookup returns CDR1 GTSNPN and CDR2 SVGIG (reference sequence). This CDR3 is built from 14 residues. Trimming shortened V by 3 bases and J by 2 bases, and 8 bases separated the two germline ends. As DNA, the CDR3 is TGTGCCTGGAGACTAGGCGCTGGGGCCAACGTCCTGACTTTC. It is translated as CAWRLGAGANVLTF.

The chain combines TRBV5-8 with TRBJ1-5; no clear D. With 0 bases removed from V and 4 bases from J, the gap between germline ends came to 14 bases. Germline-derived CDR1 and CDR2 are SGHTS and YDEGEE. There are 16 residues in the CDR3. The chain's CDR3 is CASSLGETTINQPQHF. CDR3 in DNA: TGTGCCAGCAGCTTGGGGGAGACAACAATAAATCAGCCCCAGCATTTT.

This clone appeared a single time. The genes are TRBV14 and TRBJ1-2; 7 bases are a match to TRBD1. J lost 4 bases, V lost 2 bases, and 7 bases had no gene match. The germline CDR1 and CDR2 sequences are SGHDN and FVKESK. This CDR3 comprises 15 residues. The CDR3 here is CASSQQTGLGYGYTF. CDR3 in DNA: TGTGCCAGCAGCCAACAGACAGGGCTGGGCTATGGCTACACCTTC.

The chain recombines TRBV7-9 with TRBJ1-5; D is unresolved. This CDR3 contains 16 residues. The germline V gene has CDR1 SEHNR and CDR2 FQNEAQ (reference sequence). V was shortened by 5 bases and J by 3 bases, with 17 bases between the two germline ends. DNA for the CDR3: TGTGCCAGCAGCCCCTCCACGGTTGCGCACAATCAGCCCCAGCATTTT. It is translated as CASSPSTVAHNQPQHF.

The CDR3 sequence is CASSPGGFSNQPQHF. CDR3 DNA: TGTGCCAGCAGCCCCGGGGGGTTCAGCAATCAGCCCCAGCATTTT. The chain employs TRBV5-6 and TRBJ1-5; tentatively, D is TRBD1 (5 bases). Per germline, CDR1 SGHDT and CDR2 YYEEEE. V lost 4 bases, J lost 1 base, and 12 bases lay in between. CDR3 length equals 15 residues.

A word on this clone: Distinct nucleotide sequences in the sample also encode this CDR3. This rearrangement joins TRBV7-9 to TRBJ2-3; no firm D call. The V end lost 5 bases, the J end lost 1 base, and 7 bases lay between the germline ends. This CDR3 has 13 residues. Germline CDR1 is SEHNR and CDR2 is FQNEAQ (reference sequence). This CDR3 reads CASSPSGTDTQYF. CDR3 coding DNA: TGTGCCAGCAGCCCGTCCGGCACAGATACGCAGTATTTT.

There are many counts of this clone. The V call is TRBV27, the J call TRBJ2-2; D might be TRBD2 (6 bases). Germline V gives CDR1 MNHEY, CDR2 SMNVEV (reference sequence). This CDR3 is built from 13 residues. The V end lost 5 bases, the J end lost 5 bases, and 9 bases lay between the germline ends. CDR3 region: CASSHGGTGELFF. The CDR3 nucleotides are TGTGCCAGCAGTCACGGGGGTACCGGGGAGCTGTTTTTT.